The clone carrying this T cell receptor (beta chain) was seen many times. What it recognizes is unknown. The source of the sample is a study of naive and memory T cell subsets. Germline V gives CDR1 MDHEN, CDR2 SYDVKM. The CDR3 is made up of 17 amino acids. Trimming at V came to 4 bases and at J to 4 bases, leaving 10 bases not matched to a gene. Study observations and caveats: Potentially, T cell activation and differentiation skew this RNA-based measurement.

Four PCR rounds used nested alpha and beta constant region primers plus the SP2 primer. For blood and skin samples, reverse transcription used TCR alpha and beta constant primers. TCRdb reprocessed the 5' RACE reads via MiXCR and lists one record per CDR3 protein. The sample yields about 48,000 distinct CDR3 sequences, about 4.4% seen once. The library had UMIs added by 3' ligation of an oligonucleotide to TCR cDNA. Whole blood, roughly 2.5 ml, came from adult healthy volunteers. Cells were not sorted; total RNA input targeted 1 to 1000 ng. The clonotype originates from a female donor in good health. The rearrangement links TRBV28 to TRBJ1-4, with 9 positions matching TRBD1. The CDR3: CASSSTNRGRINEKLFF. In nucleotides, the CDR3 is TGTGCCAGCAGTTCTACTAACAGGGGGCGGATTAATGAAAAACTGTTTTTT.